This TCR beta chain was identified in a study of blood T cell repertoires in COVID-19. Study summary: Samples came from the United States, Italy and Spain, spanning acute and convalescent COVID-19. Sources were T cells, B-cell-depleted T cells, or PBMCs; the material itself was cDNA or gDNA.

This CDR3 is built from 14 residues. Trimming left V 5 bases short and J 2 bases short, with 9 bases between. Germline CDR1 LNHDA, CDR2 SQIVND (reference sequence). Original data processing: Amplification of reference gene primers was used by the study to estimate nucleated cell counts. Sequencing was performed with immunoSEQ multiplex PCR; in TCRdb, only in-frame clones are kept and a portion is missing. From that table come the V and J calls and clone size; the DNA was used to work out D and trimming. The repertoire has under 50,000 clones, 92% of them found once; the top ten carry around 11%. This clonotype was obtained from a human donor in a cohort sampled during active COVID-19. Material for sequencing was peripheral blood. V is TRBV19 and J is TRBJ1-4; D gene uncertain. CDR3: CASSFGRTNEKLFF. The CDR3 region has the DNA TGTGCCAGTAGTTTCGGCAGGACTAATGAAAAACTGTTTTTT. Drawing the rest from reference TRBV19 and TRBJ1-4, the complete variable domain is DGGITQSPKYLFRKEGQNVTLSCEQNLNHDAMYWYRQDPGQGLRLIYYSQIVNDFQKGDIAEGYSVSREKKESFPLTVTSAQKNPTAFYLCASSFGRTNEKLFFGSGTQLSVL.